This T cell receptor (beta chain) appears in the sequencing data of a study of blood T cells in healthy people across ages. A second 7 to 11 cycle PCR used barcoded and J-beta primers. There were at least 3 million CDR3-containing paired-end reads obtained from each sample. Each CDR3 protein is one row after TCRdb ran MiXCR on the 5' RACE reads. The table shows 630,000 or so distinct CDR3 sequences, with about 30% occurring only once. Study-level results: PBMCs went unsorted, and a conclusive naive versus antigen-experienced comparison was therefore prevented.

This clonotype was counted at least ten times. Its antigen remains unidentified. Each sample had at least 6.5 million PBMCs isolated. RNA extraction gave at least 5.5 micrograms of total RNA per sample. From germline, CDR1 is GTSNPN and CDR2 SVGIG (reference sequence). The CDR3 has 14 residues. V shed 1 base and J shed 7 bases, with 16 bases lying between them. Source material: blood. V is TRBV30 and J is TRBJ2-5, with D uncertain. The clonotype was recovered from a woman older than 75 in good health. The CDR3 bases are TGTGCCTGGAGTGGGTTGGCGCGGTTAGGGACCCAGTACTTC. Translated: CAWSGLARLGTQYF.